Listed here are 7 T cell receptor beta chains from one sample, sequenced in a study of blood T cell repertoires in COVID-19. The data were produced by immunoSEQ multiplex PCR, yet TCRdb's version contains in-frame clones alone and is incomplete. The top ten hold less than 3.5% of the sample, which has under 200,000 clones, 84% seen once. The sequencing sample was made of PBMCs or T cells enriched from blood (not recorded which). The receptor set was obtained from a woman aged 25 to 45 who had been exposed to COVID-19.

CDR3 residues: CASRGDRPHEQYF. CDR3 coding DNA: TGTGCCAGCAGAGGGGACAGACCCCACGAGCAGTACTTC. The chain has TRBV2 and TRBJ2-7; TRBD1 aligns across 7 bases. The germline V gene has CDR1 SNHLY and CDR2 FYNNEI. This CDR3 is built from 13 residues. Trimming cost V 6 bases and J 5 bases; bases outside gene matches: 7. Full variable domain (remainder filled in from reference TRBV2 and TRBJ2-7): EPEVTQTPSHQVTQMGQEVILRCVPISNHLYFYWYRQILGQKVEFLVSFYNNEISEKSEIFDDQFSVERPDGSNFTLKIRSTKLEDSAMYFCASRGDRPHEQYFGPGTRLTVT.

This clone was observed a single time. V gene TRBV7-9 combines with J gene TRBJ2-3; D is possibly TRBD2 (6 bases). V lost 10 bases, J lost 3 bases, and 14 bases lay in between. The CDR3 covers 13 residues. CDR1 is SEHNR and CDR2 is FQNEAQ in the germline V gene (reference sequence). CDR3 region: CAILGSGTDTQYF. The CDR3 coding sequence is TGTGCCATACTTGGCAGCGGGACAGATACGCAGTATTTT.

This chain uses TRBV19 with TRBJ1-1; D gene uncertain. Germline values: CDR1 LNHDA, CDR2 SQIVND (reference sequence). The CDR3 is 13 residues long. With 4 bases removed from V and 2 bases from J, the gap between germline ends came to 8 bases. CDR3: CASSTQVNTEAFF. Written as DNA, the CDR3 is TGTGCCAGTAGTACTCAGGTTAACACTGAAGCTTTCTTT. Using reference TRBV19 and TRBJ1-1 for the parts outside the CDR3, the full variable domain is DGGITQSPKYLFRKEGQNVTLSCEQNLNHDAMYWYRQDPGQGLRLIYYSQIVNDFQKGDIAEGYSVSREKKESFPLTVTSAQKNPTAFYLCASSTQVNTEAFFGQGTRLTVV.

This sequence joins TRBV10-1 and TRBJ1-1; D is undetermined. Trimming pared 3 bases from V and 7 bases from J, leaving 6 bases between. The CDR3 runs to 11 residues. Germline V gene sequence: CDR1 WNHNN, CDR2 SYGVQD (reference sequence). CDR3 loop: CASSDFGEAFF. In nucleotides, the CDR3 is TGCGCCAGCAGTGATTTCGGTGAAGCTTTCTTT.

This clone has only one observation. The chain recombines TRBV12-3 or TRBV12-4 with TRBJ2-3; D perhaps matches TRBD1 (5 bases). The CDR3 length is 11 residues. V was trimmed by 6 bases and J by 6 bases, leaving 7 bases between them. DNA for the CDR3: TGTGCCAGCAGAGCAGGGGATACGCAGTATTTT. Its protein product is CASRAGDTQYF.

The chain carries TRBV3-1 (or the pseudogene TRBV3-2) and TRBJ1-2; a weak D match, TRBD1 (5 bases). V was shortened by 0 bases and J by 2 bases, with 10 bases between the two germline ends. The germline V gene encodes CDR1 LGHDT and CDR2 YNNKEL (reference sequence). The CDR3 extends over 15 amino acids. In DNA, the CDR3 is TGTGCCAGCAGCCAAGATGCGGGGCCGAACTATGGCTACACCTTC. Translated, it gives CASSQDAGPNYGYTF.

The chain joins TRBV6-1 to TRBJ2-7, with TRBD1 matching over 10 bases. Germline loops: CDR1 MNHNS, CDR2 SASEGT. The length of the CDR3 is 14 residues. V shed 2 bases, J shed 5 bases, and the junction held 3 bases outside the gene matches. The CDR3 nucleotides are TGTGCCAGCAGTGAACGGGACAGGGGCCACGAGCAGTACTTC. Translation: CASSERDRGHEQYF.